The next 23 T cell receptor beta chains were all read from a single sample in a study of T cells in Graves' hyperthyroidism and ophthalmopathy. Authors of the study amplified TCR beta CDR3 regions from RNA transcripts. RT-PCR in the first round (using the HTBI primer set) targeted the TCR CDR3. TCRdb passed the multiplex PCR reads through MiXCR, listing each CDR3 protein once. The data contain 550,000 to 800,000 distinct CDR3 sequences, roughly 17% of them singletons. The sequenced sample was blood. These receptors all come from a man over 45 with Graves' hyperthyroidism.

The CDR3 here is CASSPIGGRPDNEQFF. The DNA for the CDR3 is TGTGCCAGCTCACCCATAGGGGGTCGGCCGGACAATGAGCAGTTCTTC. This rearrangement joins TRBV18 to TRBJ2-1; D may be TRBD1 (6 bases). The V and J ends lost 3 bases and 5 bases respectively, with 17 bases between them. Per the germline V gene, CDR1 is KGHSH and CDR2 is LQKENI. This CDR3 contains 16 residues. The full variable domain, in which reference TRBV18 and TRBJ2-1 provide the parts outside the CDR3, is NAGVMQNPRHLVRRRGQEARLRCSPMKGHSHVYWYRQLPEEGLKFMVYLQKENIIDESGMPKERFSAEFPKEGPSILRIQQVVRGDSAAYFCASSPIGGRPDNEQFFGPGTRLTVL.

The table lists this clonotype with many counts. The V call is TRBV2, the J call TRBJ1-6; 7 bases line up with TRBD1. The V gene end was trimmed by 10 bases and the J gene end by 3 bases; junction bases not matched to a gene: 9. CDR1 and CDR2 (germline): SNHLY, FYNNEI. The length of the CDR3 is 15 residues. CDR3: CATWDSGNYNSPLHF. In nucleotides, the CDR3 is TGTGCCACTTGGGACAGCGGGAACTATAATTCACCCCTCCACTTT.

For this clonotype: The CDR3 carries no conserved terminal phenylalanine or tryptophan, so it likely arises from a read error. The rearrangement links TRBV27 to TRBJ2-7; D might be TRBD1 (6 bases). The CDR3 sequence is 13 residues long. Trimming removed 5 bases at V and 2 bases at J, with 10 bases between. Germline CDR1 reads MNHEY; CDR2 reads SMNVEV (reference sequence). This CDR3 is CASSPGQAYEQYL. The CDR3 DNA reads TGTGCCAGCAGTCCGGGACAAGCCTACGAGCAGTACTTA.

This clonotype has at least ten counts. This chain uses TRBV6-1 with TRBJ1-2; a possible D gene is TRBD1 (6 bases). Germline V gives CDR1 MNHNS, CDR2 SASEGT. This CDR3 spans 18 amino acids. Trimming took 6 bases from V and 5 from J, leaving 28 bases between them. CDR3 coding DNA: TGTGCCAGCAGGCCCGCTAATTACGTCGGGGGGCTTCGGTATGGCTACACCTTC. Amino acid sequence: CASRPANYVGGLRYGYTF.

DNA for the CDR3: TGTGCCAGCAGCACGACCGGGACAGCGAACACTGAAGCTTTCTTT. It is translated as CASSTTGTANTEAFF. This chain uses TRBV28 with TRBJ1-1, with 7 bases that match TRBD1. The CDR3 has 15 residues. In germline, CDR1 is MDHEN, CDR2 SYDVKM. Losses at the gene ends were 6 bases for V and 1 base for J; bases not matched to a gene: 8.

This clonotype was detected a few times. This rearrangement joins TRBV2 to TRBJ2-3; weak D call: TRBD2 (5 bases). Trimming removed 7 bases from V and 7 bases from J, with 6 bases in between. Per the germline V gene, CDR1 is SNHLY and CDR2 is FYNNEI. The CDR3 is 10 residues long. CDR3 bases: TGTGCCAGCACGGGGAATACGCAGTATTTT. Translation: CASTGNTQYF. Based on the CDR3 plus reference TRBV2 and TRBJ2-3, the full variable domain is EPEVTQTPSHQVTQMGQEVILRCVPISNHLYFYWYRQILGQKVEFLVSFYNNEISEKSEIFDDQFSVERPDGSNFTLKIRSTKLEDSAMYFCASTGNTQYFGPGTRLTVL.

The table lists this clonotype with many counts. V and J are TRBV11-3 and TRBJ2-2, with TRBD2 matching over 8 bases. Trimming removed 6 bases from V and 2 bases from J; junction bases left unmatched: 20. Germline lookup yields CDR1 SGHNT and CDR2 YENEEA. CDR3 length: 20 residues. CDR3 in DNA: TGTGCCAGCAGGGGAGTGATGGCGGGAGGCGATTACGTTAACACCGGGGAGCTGTTTTTT. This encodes CASRGVMAGGDYVNTGELFF.

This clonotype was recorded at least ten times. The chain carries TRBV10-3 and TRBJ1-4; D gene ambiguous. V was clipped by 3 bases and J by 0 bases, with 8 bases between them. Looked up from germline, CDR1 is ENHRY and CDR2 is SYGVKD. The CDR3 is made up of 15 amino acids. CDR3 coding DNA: TGTGCCATCAGTGAAGGGTCCGCAACTAATGAAAAACTGTTTTTT. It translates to CAISEGSATNEKLFF.

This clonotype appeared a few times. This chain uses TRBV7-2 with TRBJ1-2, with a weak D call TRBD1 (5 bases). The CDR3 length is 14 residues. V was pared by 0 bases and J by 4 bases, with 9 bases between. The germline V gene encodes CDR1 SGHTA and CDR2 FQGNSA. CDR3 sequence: CASSLAGDRYGYTF. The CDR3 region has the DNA TGTGCCAGCAGCTTAGCGGGGGACCGCTATGGCTACACCTTC.

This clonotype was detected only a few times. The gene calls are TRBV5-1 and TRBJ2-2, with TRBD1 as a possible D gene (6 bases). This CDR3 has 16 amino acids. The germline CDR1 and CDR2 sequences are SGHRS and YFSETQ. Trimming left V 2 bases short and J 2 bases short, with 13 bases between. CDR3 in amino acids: CASSLRGTTNTGELFF. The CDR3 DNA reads TGCGCCAGCAGCTTAAGAGGGACAACAAACACCGGGGAGCTGTTTTTT.

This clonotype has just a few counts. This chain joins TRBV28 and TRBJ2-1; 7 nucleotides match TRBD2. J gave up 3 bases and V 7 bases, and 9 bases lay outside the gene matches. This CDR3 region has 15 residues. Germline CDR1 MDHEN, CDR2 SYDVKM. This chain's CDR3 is CASTLGLADYNEQFF. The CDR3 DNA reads TGTGCCAGCACCCTGGGCCTAGCGGACTACAATGAGCAGTTCTTC.

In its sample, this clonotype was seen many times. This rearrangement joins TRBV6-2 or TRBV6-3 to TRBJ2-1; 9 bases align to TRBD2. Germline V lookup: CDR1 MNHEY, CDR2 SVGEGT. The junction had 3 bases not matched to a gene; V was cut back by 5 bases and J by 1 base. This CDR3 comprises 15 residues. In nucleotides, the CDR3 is TGTGCCAGCAGTCCTAGCGGGATGTCCTACAATGAGCAGTTCTTC. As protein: CASSPSGMSYNEQFF.

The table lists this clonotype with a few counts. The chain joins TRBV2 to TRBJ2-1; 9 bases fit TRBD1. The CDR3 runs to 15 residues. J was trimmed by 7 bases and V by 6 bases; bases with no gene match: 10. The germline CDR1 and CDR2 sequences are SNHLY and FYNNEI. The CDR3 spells CASRAPGQGLNEQFF. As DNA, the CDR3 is TGTGCCAGCAGGGCACCGGGACAGGGTCTTAATGAGCAGTTCTTC.

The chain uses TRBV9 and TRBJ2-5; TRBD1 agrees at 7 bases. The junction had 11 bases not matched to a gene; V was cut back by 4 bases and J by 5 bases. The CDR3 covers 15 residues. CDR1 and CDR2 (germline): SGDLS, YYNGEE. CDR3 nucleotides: TGTGCCAGCAGCTCACGGGACAGCTTTTCGGAGACCCAGTACTTC. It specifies CASSSRDSFSETQYF. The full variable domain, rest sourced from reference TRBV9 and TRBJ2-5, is DSGVTQTPKHLITATGQRVTLRCSPRSGDLSVYWYQQSLDQGLQFLIQYYNGEERAKGNILERFSAQQFPDLHSELNLSSLELGDSALYFCASSSRDSFSETQYFGPGTRLLVL.

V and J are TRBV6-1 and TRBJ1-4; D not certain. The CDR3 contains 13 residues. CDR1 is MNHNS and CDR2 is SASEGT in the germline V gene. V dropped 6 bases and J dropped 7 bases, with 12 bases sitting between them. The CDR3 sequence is CASSPTHGEKLFF. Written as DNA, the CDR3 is TGTGCCAGCAGCCCTACACACGGTGAAAAACTGTTTTTT.

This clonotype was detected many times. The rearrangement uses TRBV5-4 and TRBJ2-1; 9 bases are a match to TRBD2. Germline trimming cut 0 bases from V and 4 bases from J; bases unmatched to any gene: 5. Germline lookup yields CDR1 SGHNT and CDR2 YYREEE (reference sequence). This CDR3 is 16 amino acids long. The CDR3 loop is CASSLGVTSGYNEQFF. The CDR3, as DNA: TGTGCCAGCAGCTTGGGAGTGACTAGCGGTTACAATGAGCAGTTCTTC.

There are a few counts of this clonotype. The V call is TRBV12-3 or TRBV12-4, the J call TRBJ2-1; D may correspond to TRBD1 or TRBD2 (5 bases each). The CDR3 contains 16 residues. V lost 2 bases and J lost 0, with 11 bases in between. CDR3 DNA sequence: TGTGCCAGCAGTTTATGGGACGTCAGCTCCTACAATGAGCAGTTCTTC. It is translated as CASSLWDVSSYNEQFF.

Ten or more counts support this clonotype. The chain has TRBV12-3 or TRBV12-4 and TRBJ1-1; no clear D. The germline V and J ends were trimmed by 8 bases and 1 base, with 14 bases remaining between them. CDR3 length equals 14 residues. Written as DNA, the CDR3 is TGTGCCAGCTCACTCTTAAGTAGGAACACTGAAGCTTTCTTT. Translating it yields CASSLLSRNTEAFF.

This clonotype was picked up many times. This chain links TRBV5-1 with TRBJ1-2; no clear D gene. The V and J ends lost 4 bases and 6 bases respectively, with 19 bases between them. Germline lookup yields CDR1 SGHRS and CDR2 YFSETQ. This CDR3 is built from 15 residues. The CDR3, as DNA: TGCGCCAGCAGCCCCCAGACAATCGGTGAAGATGGCTACACCTTC. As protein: CASSPQTIGEDGYTF. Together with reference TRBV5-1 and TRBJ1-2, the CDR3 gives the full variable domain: KAGVTQTPRYLIKTRGQQVTLSCSPISGHRSVSWYQQTPGQGLQFLFEYFSETQRNKGNFPGRFSGRQFSNSRSEMNVSTLELGDSALYLCASSPQTIGEDGYTFGSGTRLTVV.

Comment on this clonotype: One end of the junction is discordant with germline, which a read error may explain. The CDR3 DNA follows: TGCGCCAGCAGCTTGAGGGACAGGCGCTTAGAGACCCAGTACTTC. This translates into CASSLRDRRLETQYF. The V and J genes are TRBV11-2 and TRBJ2-5; the match to TRBD1 covers 8 bases. Per the germline V gene, CDR1 is SGHAT and CDR2 is FQNNGV. The CDR3 is made up of 15 amino acids.

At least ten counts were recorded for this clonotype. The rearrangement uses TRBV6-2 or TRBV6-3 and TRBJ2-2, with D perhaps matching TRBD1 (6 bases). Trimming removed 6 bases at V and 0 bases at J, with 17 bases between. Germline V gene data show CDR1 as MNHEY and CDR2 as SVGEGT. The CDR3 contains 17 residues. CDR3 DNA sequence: TGTGCCAGCAGACCGTACTTCAGGGGATCGAACACCGGGGAGCTGTTTTTT. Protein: CASRPYFRGSNTGELFF.

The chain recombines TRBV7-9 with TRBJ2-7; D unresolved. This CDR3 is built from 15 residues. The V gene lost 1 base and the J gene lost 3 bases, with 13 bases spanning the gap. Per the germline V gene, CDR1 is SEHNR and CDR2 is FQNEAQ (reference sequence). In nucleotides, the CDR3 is TGTGCCAGCAGCTTAGGGTTTTCGACGGGCTACGAGCAGTACTTC. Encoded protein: CASSLGFSTGYEQYF.

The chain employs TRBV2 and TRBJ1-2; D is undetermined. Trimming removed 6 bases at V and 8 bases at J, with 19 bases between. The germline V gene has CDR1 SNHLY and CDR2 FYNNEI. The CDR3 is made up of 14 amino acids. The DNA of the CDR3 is TGTGCCAGCAGCTTAACGCTGGACCATCGGGGCTACACCTTC. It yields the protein CASSLTLDHRGYTF.